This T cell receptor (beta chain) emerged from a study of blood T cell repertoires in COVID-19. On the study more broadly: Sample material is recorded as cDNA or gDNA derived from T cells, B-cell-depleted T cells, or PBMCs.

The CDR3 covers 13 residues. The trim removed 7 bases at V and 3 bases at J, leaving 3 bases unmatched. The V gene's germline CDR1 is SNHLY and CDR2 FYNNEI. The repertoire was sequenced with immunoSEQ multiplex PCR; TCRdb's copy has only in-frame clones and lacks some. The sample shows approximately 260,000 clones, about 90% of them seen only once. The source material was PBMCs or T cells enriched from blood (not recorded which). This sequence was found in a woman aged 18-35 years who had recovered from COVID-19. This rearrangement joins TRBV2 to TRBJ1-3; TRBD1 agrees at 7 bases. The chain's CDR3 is CASKRDSGNTIYF. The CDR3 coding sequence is TGTGCCAGCAAAAGGGACAGTGGAAACACCATATATTTT.